This T cell receptor beta chain derives from a study of shared clonotypes between healthy human individuals. TCRdb keeps only in-frame clones here, not all; method: immunoSEQ multiplex PCR. The sample carries hundreds of thousands of clones, around 79% recorded once. The clonotype was recovered from a woman aged 40 to 49 in good health. Some clones in this sample may be carry-over from other donors' samples. Sequencing used PBMCs.

Written as DNA, the CDR3 is TGTGCCAGCAGTTTTTCGGTGGATCAAGAGACCCAGTACTTC. This codes for CASSFSVDQETQYF. The chain employs TRBV28 and TRBJ2-5; no definite D call. Germline V gene data show CDR1 as MDHEN and CDR2 as SYDVKM. V lost 3 bases and J lost 2, with 10 bases in between. The length of the CDR3 is 14 residues. Based on the CDR3 plus reference TRBV28 and TRBJ2-5, the full variable domain is DVKVTQSSRYLVKRTGEKVFLECVQDMDHENMFWYRQDPGLGLRLIYFSYDVKMKEKGDIPEGYSVSREKKERFSLILESASTNQTSMYLCASSFSVDQETQYFGPGTRLLVL.